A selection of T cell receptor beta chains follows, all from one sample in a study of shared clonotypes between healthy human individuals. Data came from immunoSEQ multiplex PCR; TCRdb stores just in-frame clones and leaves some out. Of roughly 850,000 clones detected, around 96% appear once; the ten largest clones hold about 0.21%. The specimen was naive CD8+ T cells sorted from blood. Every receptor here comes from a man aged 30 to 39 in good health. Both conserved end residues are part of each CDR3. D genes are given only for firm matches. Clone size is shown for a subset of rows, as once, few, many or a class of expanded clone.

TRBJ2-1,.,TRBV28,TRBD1,CASSQDRDVYNEQFF,TGTGCCAGCAGTCAGGACAGGGATGTCTACAATGAGCAGTTCTTC
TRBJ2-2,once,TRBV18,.,CASSQGENFGGELFF,TGTGCCAGCTCACAAGGCGAAAACTTTGGCGGGGAGCTGTTTTTT
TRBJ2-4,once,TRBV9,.,CASSEDGGENIQYF,TGTGCCAGCAGCGAGGACGGTGGGGAAAACATTCAGTACTTC
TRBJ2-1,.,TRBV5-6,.,CASSPSVPLNSYNEQFF,TGTGCCAGCAGCCCATCGGTTCCCCTTAACTCCTACAATGAGCAGTTCTTC
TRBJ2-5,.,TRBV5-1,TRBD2,CASSLSAGGETQYF,TGCGCCAGCAGCTTGTCGGCGGGAGGAGAGACCCAGTACTTC
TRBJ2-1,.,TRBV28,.,CASRYRQESSYNEQFF,TGTGCCAGCCGTTACAGACAGGAGTCCTCCTACAATGAGCAGTTCTTC
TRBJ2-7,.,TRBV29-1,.,CSVTDRDSREQYF,TGCAGCGTGACCGACCGGGACTCCCGCGAGCAGTACTTC
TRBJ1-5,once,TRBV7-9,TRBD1,CASSSGTDSNQPQHF,TGTGCCAGCAGCTCCGGGACAGATAGCAATCAGCCCCAGCATTTT
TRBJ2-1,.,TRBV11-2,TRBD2,CASSFSGRPDNEQFF,TGTGCCAGCAGCTTTAGCGGGCGGCCAGACAATGAGCAGTTCTTC
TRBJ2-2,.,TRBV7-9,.,CASSPFESGYSTGELFF,TGTGCCAGCAGCCCATTCGAGTCAGGGTATAGCACCGGGGAGCTGTTTTTT
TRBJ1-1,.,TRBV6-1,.,CASSEDRRLNTEAFF,TGTGCCAGCAGTGAAGACAGGCGCTTGAACACTGAAGCTTTCTTT
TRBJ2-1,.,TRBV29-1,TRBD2,CSVYGLAGGRGYNEQFF,TGCAGCGTTTATGGACTAGCGGGAGGGCGGGGTTACAATGAGCAGTTCTTC
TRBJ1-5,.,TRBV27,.,CASSSDQAIQPQHF,TGTGCCAGCAGTTCGGACCAGGCGATTCAGCCCCAGCATTTT
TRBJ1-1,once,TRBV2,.,CASRIPEAFF,TGTGCCAGCAGAATACCTGAAGCTTTCTTT
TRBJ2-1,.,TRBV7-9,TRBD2,CASSPSSSGRNEQFF,TGTGCCAGCAGCCCTTCCTCTAGCGGGAGGAATGAGCAGTTCTTC
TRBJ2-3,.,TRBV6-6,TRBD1,CAISIEQGDGTDTQYF,TGTGCCATCAGTATTGAACAGGGGGACGGCACAGATACGCAGTATTTT
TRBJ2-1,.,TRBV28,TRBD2,CASSSQTSGRWDEQFF,TGTGCCAGCAGTTCCCAGACTAGCGGGAGATGGGATGAGCAGTTCTTC
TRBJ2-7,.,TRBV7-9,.,CASSLVGGATYEQYF,TGTGCCAGCAGCTTAGTTGGAGGGGCTACCTACGAGCAGTACTTC
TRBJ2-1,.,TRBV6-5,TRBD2,CASSYSGGSLNEQFF,TGTGCCAGCAGTTACTCGGGCGGGAGTTTGAATGAGCAGTTCTTC
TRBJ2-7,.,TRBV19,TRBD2,CASTSSGSGSYEQYF,TGTGCCAGTACCTCCTCAGGTAGCGGGAGCTACGAGCAGTACTTC
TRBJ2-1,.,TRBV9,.,CASSAGLRSEQFF,TGTGCCAGCAGCGCCGGACTACGCAGTGAGCAGTTCTTC
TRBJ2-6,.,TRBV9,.,CASSSRDRSSGANVLTF,TGTGCCAGCAGCTCCCGGGACCGAAGCTCTGGGGCCAACGTCCTGACTTTC
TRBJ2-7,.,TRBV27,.,CASSSRTRATEQYF,TGTGCCAGCAGTTCTAGGACACGCGCCACCGAGCAGTACTTC
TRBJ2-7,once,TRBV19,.,CASSKDGSGSEQYF,TGTGCCAGTAGTAAGGACGGGTCCGGGAGCGAGCAGTACTTC
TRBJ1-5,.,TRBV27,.,CASTGGHGNQPQHF,TGTGCCAGCACGGGGGGGCATGGAAATCAGCCCCAGCATTTT
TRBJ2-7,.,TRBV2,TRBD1,CASSTHRDRAYEQYF,TGTGCCAGCAGTACACACCGGGACAGGGCCTACGAGCAGTACTTC